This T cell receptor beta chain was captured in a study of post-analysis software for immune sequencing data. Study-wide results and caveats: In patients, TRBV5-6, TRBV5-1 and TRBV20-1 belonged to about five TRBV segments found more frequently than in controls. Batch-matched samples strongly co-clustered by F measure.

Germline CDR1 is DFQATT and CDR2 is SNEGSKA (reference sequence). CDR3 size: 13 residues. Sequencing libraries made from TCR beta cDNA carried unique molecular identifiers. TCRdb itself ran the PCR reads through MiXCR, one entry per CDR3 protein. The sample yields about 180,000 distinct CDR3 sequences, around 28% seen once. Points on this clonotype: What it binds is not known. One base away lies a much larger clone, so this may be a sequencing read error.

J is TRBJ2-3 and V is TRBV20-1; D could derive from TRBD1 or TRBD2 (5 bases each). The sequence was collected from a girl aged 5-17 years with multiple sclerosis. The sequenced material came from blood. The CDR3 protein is CSARSPSTGTQYF. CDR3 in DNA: TGCAGTGCTCGCTCTCCTAGCACAGGTACGCAGTATTTT.